Presented here are 30 T cell receptor beta chains from one specimen sequenced in a study of shared clonotypes between healthy human individuals. Assay: immunoSEQ multiplex PCR; the TCRdb copy retains only in-frame clones and omits some. The data hold some 1,100,000 clones, with around 78% observed a single time. Sequencing was done on a sample of memory CD4+ T cells from PBMCs. Subset here: CD45RA-negative fraction. These receptors were collected from a man aged 18 to 30 in good health. Some clones in this sample may be carry-over from other donors' samples.

Note on this clone: This CDR3 is also generated by other DNA sequences in the sample. The chain employs TRBV9 and TRBJ1-3; D not certain. The CDR3 contains 15 residues. Germline V CDR1 and CDR2: SGDLS, YYNGEE. V was trimmed by 0 bases and J by 1 base, leaving 8 bases between them. The CDR3 sequence: CASSVEGISGNTIYF. The DNA for the CDR3 is TGTGCCAGCAGCGTAGAAGGTATATCTGGAAACACCATATATTTT.

This clone has at least ten counts. This rearrangement joins TRBV9 to TRBJ2-5; D is unclear. The CDR3 has 15 residues. Per germline, CDR1 SGDLS and CDR2 YYNGEE. V was clipped by 4 bases and J by 4 bases, with 17 bases between them. The chain's CDR3 is CASSPHHTTGETQYF. The DNA of the CDR3 is TGTGCCAGCAGCCCGCACCACACCACCGGAGAGACCCAGTACTTC.

This clone was seen more than once but under ten times. This sample includes further DNA sequences coding for the same CDR3. The chain is built from TRBV2 and TRBJ1-5, with 9 bases fitting TRBD1. Germline V lookup: CDR1 SNHLY, CDR2 FYNNEI. Trimming took 6 bases from V and 5 from J; bases not matched to a gene: 5. There are 14 residues in the CDR3. CDR3 sequence reads: CASSGQGRDQPQHF. The CDR3 region has the DNA TGTGCCAGCAGCGGACAGGGGAGGGATCAGCCCCAGCATTTT.

This clone has a count of ten or more. The chain is built from TRBV11-2 and TRBJ1-2; maybe TRBD1 (5 bases). Per the germline V gene, CDR1 is SGHAT and CDR2 is FQNNGV. V lost 4 bases, J lost 6 bases, and 15 bases lay in between. CDR3 length: 14 amino acids. The CDR3 DNA reads TGTGCCAGCAGCTCCACCCGGGGCGAGAATGGCTACACCTTC. Protein sequence: CASSSTRGENGYTF.

This clone came up once. CDR3 sequence (DNA): TGTGCCAGCAGGGGAGGCCAGGGATCCTACAATGAGCAGTTCTTC. This translates into CASRGGQGSYNEQFF. V usage is TRBV4-2 and J usage is TRBJ2-1; D is perhaps TRBD2 (6 bases). This CDR3 has 15 residues. Germline CDR1 reads LGHNA; CDR2 reads YNFKEQ. Between the trimmed V and J ends, which lost 6 bases and 1 base, there was a span of 13 bases.

The chain uses TRBV5-4 and TRBJ2-7; D perhaps matches TRBD2 (5 bases). CDR1 is SGHNT, CDR2 YYREEE, per germline (reference sequence). The V gene lost 4 bases and the J gene lost 1 base, with 6 bases spanning the gap. CDR3 size: 12 residues. CDR3 sequence (DNA): TGTGCCAGCAGCCGGGAATCCTACGAGCAGTACTTC. Translation gives CASSRESYEQYF.

The chain employs TRBV18 and TRBJ1-5; no firm D call. Trimming pared 1 base from V and 2 bases from J, leaving 15 bases between. From germline, CDR1 is KGHSH and CDR2 LQKENI. CDR3 length: 17 residues. CDR3 sequence: CASSPRSASLGNQPQHF. CDR3 bases: TGTGCCAGCTCACCACGGTCTGCCAGTCTGGGCAATCAGCCCCAGCATTTT. Full variable domain (remainder filled in from reference TRBV18 and TRBJ1-5): NAGVMQNPRHLVRRRGQEARLRCSPMKGHSHVYWYRQLPEEGLKFMVYLQKENIIDESGMPKERFSAEFPKEGPSILRIQQVVRGDSAAYFCASSPRSASLGNQPQHFGDGTRLSIL.

The chain couples TRBV14 to TRBJ2-2; perhaps TRBD1 as D (6 bases). The germline gives CDR1 SGHDN, CDR2 FVKESK. The CDR3 loop spans 15 amino acids. V was shortened by 4 bases and J by 5 bases, with 14 bases between the two germline ends. DNA of the CDR3: TGTGCCAGCAGCCTAAGGTCCCAGGGGACCGGGGAGCTGTTTTTT. Residues: CASSLRSQGTGELFF.

CDR3 nucleotide sequence: TGTGCCAGCAGCGATAGCGGGAGGAATACAGATACGCAGTATTTT. It specifies CASSDSGRNTDTQYF. This rearrangement joins TRBV9 to TRBJ2-3; 10 bases are shared with TRBD2. This CDR3 is 15 amino acids long. Per the germline V gene, CDR1 is SGDLS and CDR2 is YYNGEE. Unmatched junction bases numbered 4, after V lost 3 bases and J lost 3 bases.

The chain couples TRBV5-1 to TRBJ2-3; the match to TRBD1 covers 8 bases. The CDR3 length is 15 residues. The germline gives CDR1 SGHRS, CDR2 YFSETQ. V shed 4 bases, J shed 14 bases, and the junction held 18 bases outside the gene matches. CDR3 nucleotide sequence: TGCGCCAGCAGCCCCGGACAGGGCGCAACCCAACAGCCGTATTTT. As protein: CASSPGQGATQQPYF.

The rearrangement uses TRBV7-2 and TRBJ2-3, with D perhaps assigned TRBD1 or TRBD2 (6 bases each). The CDR3 totals 17 residues. The V gene lost 2 bases and the J gene lost 3 bases, with 18 bases spanning the gap. Germline CDR1 and CDR2: SGHTA and FQGNSA. CDR3 sequence reads: CASSLFRGRGPTDTQYF. CDR3 DNA sequence: TGTGCCAGCAGCTTATTCCGGGGGCGGGGCCCAACAGATACGCAGTATTTT.

The sample holds a few counts of this clone. The chain employs TRBV28 and TRBJ2-2, with TRBD1 matching 11 bases. The V gene end was trimmed by 6 bases and the J gene end by 0 bases; junction bases not matched to a gene: 0. Germline V gene sequence: CDR1 MDHEN, CDR2 SYDVKM. The CDR3 consists of 15 residues. The DNA of the CDR3 is TGTGCCAGCAGGGGACAGGGGGCGAACACCGGGGAGCTGTTTTTT. Its protein is CASRGQGANTGELFF.

This chain uses TRBV7-9 with TRBJ2-7, with 7 bases aligning to TRBD1. Germline V lookup: CDR1 SEHNR, CDR2 FQNEAQ (reference sequence). CDR3 length equals 15 residues. V shed 5 bases and J 2 bases; nucleotides not matched to a gene: 9. The DNA of the CDR3 is TGTGCCAGCAGCCCAACCGACAGGGCCGCCTACGAGCAGTACTTC. It specifies CASSPTDRAAYEQYF. Complete variable domain (other parts from reference TRBV7-9 and TRBJ2-7): DTGVSQNPRHKITKRGQNVTFRCDPISEHNRLYWYRQTLGQGPEFLTYFQNEAQLEKSRLLSDRFSAERPKGSFSTLEIQRTEQGDSAMYLCASSPTDRAAYEQYFGPGTRLTVT.

The chain is built from TRBV12-5 and TRBJ2-7; TRBD2 matches 14 bases. Germline V gene lookup returns CDR1 LGHNT and CDR2 FRNRAP. This CDR3 is 16 amino acids long. The ends lost 7 bases at V and 5 bases at J; junction bases unmatched: 10. CDR3 DNA sequence: TGTGCTAGTGCCCTCCGCCCGGGACTAGCGGGGGACGAGCAGTACTTC. It encodes CASALRPGLAGDEQYF.

This clone has only a few counts. CDR3 region: CASSNRDASNQPQHF. Written as DNA, the CDR3 is TGTGCCAGTAGTAACCGGGACGCCAGCAATCAGCCCCAGCATTTT. The chain links TRBV19 to TRBJ1-5, with D perhaps matching TRBD1 (5 bases). The CDR3 is 15 amino acids. Trimming cost V 4 bases and J 1 base, with 11 bases left between them. The V gene's germline CDR1 is LNHDA and CDR2 SQIVND (reference sequence).

This clone was counted once. The chain links TRBV28 to TRBJ2-3, with D possibly being TRBD2 (6 bases). Germline assignment: CDR1 MDHEN and CDR2 SYDVKM. V was clipped by 6 bases and J by 2 bases, with 9 bases between them. The CDR3 covers 13 residues. CDR3 sequence reads: CASRRDFTDTQYF. The CDR3 coding sequence is TGTGCCAGCAGGAGGGACTTCACAGATACGCAGTATTTT.

This chain connects TRBV18 to TRBJ2-7; 10 bases are a match to TRBD2. The CDR3 is 15 amino acids. CDR1 is KGHSH and CDR2 is LQKENI in the germline V gene. Trimming removed 3 bases from V and 6 bases from J; junction bases left unmatched: 8. CDR3 DNA sequence: TGTGCCAGCTCACCTTCCCTAGCGGGAGTATCCGAGCAGTACTTC. As protein: CASSPSLAGVSEQYF.

The gene calls are TRBV11-2 and TRBJ1-1; no reliable D call. Germline values: CDR1 SGHAT, CDR2 FQNNGV. CDR3 size: 13 residues. The V gene lost 5 bases and the J gene lost 5 bases, with 12 bases spanning the gap. The CDR3 protein is CASSPRKGTEAFF. The CDR3 bases are TGTGCCAGCAGCCCCCGGAAGGGTACTGAAGCTTTCTTT.

The chain links TRBV5-1 to TRBJ2-5; TRBD1 might be the D (6 bases). The DNA end is more similar to TRBJ2-7, so the J call may be wrong. The CDR3 sequence is 14 residues long. Germline-derived CDR1 and CDR2 are SGHRS and YFSETQ. For the CDR3, the DNA is TGCGCCAGCAGCTTGGATCAGGGACACTACGAGCAGTACTTC. Translated: CASSLDQGHYEQYF.

This clone appeared a few times. This chain joins TRBV5-4 and TRBJ1-1; tentative D call: TRBD1 (5 bases). Germline CDR1 reads SGHNT; CDR2 reads YYREEE (reference sequence). The CDR3 runs 14 residues. Deletions cut 5 bases from V and 3 bases from J, with 14 bases between. The CDR3 bases are TGTGCCAGCAGGGTCGGGGCTGGGGACACTGAAGCTTTCTTT. Its protein is CASRVGAGDTEAFF.

As to this clone: At the DNA level, this CDR3 is encoded by other sequences in the same sample as well. The V call is TRBV5-1, the J call TRBJ2-7; TRBD2 agrees at 7 bases. This CDR3 region has 13 residues. With V trimmed by 6 bases and J by 2 bases, 5 bases remained unmatched. The germline gives CDR1 SGHRS, CDR2 YFSETQ. The CDR3 is CASTLGGTYEQYF. CDR3 DNA sequence: TGCGCCAGCACGTTGGGGGGGACCTACGAGCAGTACTTC. The variable domain in full, completed from reference TRBV5-1 and TRBJ2-7, reads KAGVTQTPRYLIKTRGQQVTLSCSPISGHRSVSWYQQTPGQGLQFLFEYFSETQRNKGNFPGRFSGRQFSNSRSEMNVSTLELGDSALYLCASTLGGTYEQYFGPGTRLTVT.

The CDR3 nucleotides read TGTGCCACCCGGTCGGGACAGGGGGAATATGGCTACACCTTC. This codes for CATRSGQGEYGYTF. The chain combines TRBV10-3 with TRBJ1-2; TRBD1 matches at 11 bases. CDR3 length equals 14 residues. Germline-derived CDR1 and CDR2 are ENHRY and SYGVKD. With V trimmed by 10 bases and J by 5 bases, 9 bases remained unmatched.

The chain joins TRBV5-1 to TRBJ2-5, with a weak D call TRBD1 (6 bases). This CDR3 has 15 amino acids. CDR1 is SGHRS and CDR2 is YFSETQ in the germline V gene. Trimming stripped 4 bases from V and 1 base from J, with 14 bases between. CDR3 protein: CASSPTTGSQETQYF. The CDR3 DNA reads TGCGCCAGCAGCCCAACAACAGGGTCCCAAGAGACCCAGTACTTC.

In its sample, this clone was seen many times. This chain connects TRBV19 to TRBJ1-5; 7 bases are shared with TRBD1. Germline V CDR1 and CDR2: LNHDA, SQIVND (reference sequence). The CDR3 loop spans 13 amino acids. The CDR3 here is CATRGGLNQPQHF. CDR3 nucleotides: TGTGCGACCCGAGGGGGCCTTAATCAGCCCCAGCATTTT.

As for this clone: With a much larger clone just one base away, this may be a read error. The rearrangement joins TRBV2 to TRBJ2-7; 7 nucleotides match TRBD1. V was pared by 4 bases and J by 5 bases, with 2 bases of the junction left unmatched. This CDR3 is built from 12 residues. Germline V gene lookup returns CDR1 SNHLY and CDR2 FYNNEI. CDR3 in DNA: TGTGCCAGCAGTGGACAGGGCCACGAGCAGTACTTC. This gives the protein CASSGQGHEQYF.

V usage is TRBV28 and J usage is TRBJ1-1; D is unclear. Germline assignment: CDR1 MDHEN and CDR2 SYDVKM. The CDR3 extends over 14 amino acids. Trimming removed 4 bases at V and 0 bases at J, with 9 bases between. CDR3 amino acids: CASSSWTMNTEAFF. The CDR3, as DNA: TGTGCCAGCAGTTCCTGGACCATGAACACTGAAGCTTTCTTT. Drawing the rest from reference TRBV28 and TRBJ1-1, the complete variable domain is DVKVTQSSRYLVKRTGEKVFLECVQDMDHENMFWYRQDPGLGLRLIYFSYDVKMKEKGDIPEGYSVSREKKERFSLILESASTNQTSMYLCASSSWTMNTEAFFGQGTRLTVV.

As regards this clone: Other DNA sequences within the sample encode an identical CDR3. The chain has TRBV18 and TRBJ2-3, with D perhaps given as TRBD1 or TRBD2 (5 bases each). Per the germline V gene, CDR1 is KGHSH and CDR2 is LQKENI. CDR3 length equals 13 residues. V lost 3 bases, J lost 5 bases, and 9 bases lay in between. DNA for the CDR3: TGTGCCAGCTCACCGGGGGTTGGAGATACGCAGTATTTT. This gives the protein CASSPGVGDTQYF.

CDR3 nucleotide sequence: TGTGCCACCAGCCTACGCGGGAGAGGCACCGGGGAGCTGTTTTTT. Residues: CATSLRGRGTGELFF. The V gene is TRBV15, the J gene TRBJ2-2, with 7 bases matching TRBD2. The V and J ends lost 5 bases and 4 bases, in that order; junction bases with no gene match: 7. Germline CDR1 LNHNV, CDR2 YYDKDF (reference sequence). This CDR3 is 15 amino acids long. Full variable domain (missing parts from reference TRBV15 and TRBJ2-2): DAMVIQNPRYQVTQFGKPVTLSCSQTLNHNVMYWYQQKSSQAPKLLFHYYDKDFNNEADTPDNFQSRRPNTSFCFLDIRSPGLGDTAMYLCATSLRGRGTGELFFGEGSRLTVL.

The chain links TRBV19 to TRBJ1-2; D is perhaps TRBD1 (6 bases). V lost 3 bases and J lost 8, with 16 bases in between. From germline, CDR1 is LNHDA and CDR2 SQIVND (reference sequence). There are 14 residues in the CDR3. The DNA for the CDR3 is TGTGCCAGTAGTATCCAGCGGGGGCCGAGCGGCTACACCTTC. Its protein product is CASSIQRGPSGYTF. Supplemented by reference TRBV19 and TRBJ1-2, the full variable domain reads DGGITQSPKYLFRKEGQNVTLSCEQNLNHDAMYWYRQDPGQGLRLIYYSQIVNDFQKGDIAEGYSVSREKKESFPLTVTSAQKNPTAFYLCASSIQRGPSGYTFGSGTRLTVV.

The V gene is TRBV11-2, the J gene TRBJ2-2; tentative D call: TRBD2 (5 bases). CDR1 and CDR2 (germline): SGHAT, FQNNGV. Trimming took 0 bases from V and 6 from J, leaving 11 bases between them. The CDR3 is made up of 15 amino acids. The DNA for the CDR3 is TGTGCCAGCAGCTTAGAAATCCGAGGGCCCGGGGAGCTGTTTTTT. Translation gives CASSLEIRGPGELFF.